The rows below give T cell receptor beta chains drawn from one sample of a study of T cells in Graves' hyperthyroidism and ophthalmopathy. TCRdb processed the multiplex PCR reads anew with MiXCR; each CDR3 protein has one entry. Among around 560,000 distinct CDR3 sequences listed, over 15% were seen once. The sample was blood. All receptors come from a woman in her late teens or twenties with Graves' hyperthyroidism. Both conserved end residues are part of each CDR3. D genes are given only for firm matches. Expanded clones are given a class, and other clones once, few, many or no size at all.

abundance: few
j_gene: TRBJ1-2
v_gene: TRBV24-1
d_gene: -
CDR3nt: TGTGCCACCAGTGATAATGCTAACTATGGCTACACCTTC
CDR3aa: CATSDNANYGYTF

abundance: many
j_gene: TRBJ1-4
v_gene: TRBV20-1
d_gene: -
CDR3nt: TGCAGTGCTGGGGGGGTTGGTGAAAAACTGTTTTTT
CDR3aa: CSAGGVGEKLFF

abundance: -
j_gene: TRBJ2-5
v_gene: TRBV7-2
d_gene: -
CDR3nt: TGTGCCAGCAGCCCCAATTTGGCCCAGTACTTC
CDR3aa: CASSPNLAQYF

abundance: few
j_gene: TRBJ2-7
v_gene: TRBV28
d_gene: TRBD2
CDR3nt: TGTGCCACCACTAGCGGGAGTTCCCCCTACGAGCAGTACTTC
CDR3aa: CATTSGSSPYEQYF

abundance: few
j_gene: TRBJ2-1
v_gene: TRBV10-3
d_gene: TRBD2
CDR3nt: TGTGCCATCAGTGAGGAGCGGGAGAATGAGCAGTTCTTC
CDR3aa: CAISEERENEQFF

abundance: -
j_gene: TRBJ1-5
v_gene: TRBV30
d_gene: TRBD1
CDR3nt: TGTGCCTGGACGAGACAGGGCAACAATCAGCCCCAGCATTTT
CDR3aa: CAWTRQGNNQPQHF

abundance: many
j_gene: TRBJ2-7
v_gene: TRBV11-2
d_gene: TRBD2
CDR3nt: TGTGCCAGCAGCTCAACCAGCGGGGGGGCTTTCGTCGAGCAGTACTTC
CDR3aa: CASSSTSGGAFVEQYF

abundance: -
j_gene: TRBJ2-7
v_gene: TRBV4-3
d_gene: -
CDR3nt: TGCGCCAGCAGCCACTCGGACGGAGCCTACGAGCAGTACTTC
CDR3aa: CASSHSDGAYEQYF

abundance: many
j_gene: TRBJ1-1
v_gene: TRBV20-1
d_gene: TRBD1
CDR3nt: TGCAGTGCTAGAGACGCGGACAGGGTCGCTGAAGCTTTCTTT
CDR3aa: CSARDADRVAEAFF

abundance: many
j_gene: TRBJ1-1
v_gene: TRBV28
d_gene: -
CDR3nt: TGTGCCAGCAGTTCTAAGGGGATGAACACTGAAGCTTTCTTT
CDR3aa: CASSSKGMNTEAFF

abundance: many
j_gene: TRBJ2-7
v_gene: TRBV30
d_gene: TRBD1
CDR3nt: TGTGCCTGGAGTGGGCGTTCTGGACAGGGGACCTACGAGCAGTACTTC
CDR3aa: CAWSGRSGQGTYEQYF

abundance: -
j_gene: TRBJ2-7
v_gene: TRBV30
d_gene: -
CDR3nt: TGTGCCTTTACCCGGGGTTACGAGCAGTACTTC
CDR3aa: CAFTRGYEQYF

abundance: -
j_gene: TRBJ2-7
v_gene: TRBV20-1
d_gene: TRBD1
CDR3nt: TGCAGTACTCCCTTCCGGACAGGGGGTCTCTCGTACGAGCAGTACTTC
CDR3aa: CSTPFRTGGLSYEQYF

abundance: -
j_gene: TRBJ1-4
v_gene: TRBV16
d_gene: TRBD1
CDR3nt: TGTGCCAGCAGCCCTTTCCGCCGGGACAGGGTTGATGAAAAGCTGTTTTTT
CDR3aa: CASSPFRRDRVDEKLFF

abundance: -
j_gene: TRBJ2-2
v_gene: TRBV6-2/TRBV6-3
d_gene: -
CDR3nt: TGTGCCAGCAGTACGGGGTCGAACACCGGGGAGCTGTTTTTT
CDR3aa: CASSTGSNTGELFF

abundance: many
j_gene: TRBJ1-1
v_gene: TRBV20-1
d_gene: -
CDR3nt: TGCAGTGCTACAGGGGACACTGAAGCTTTCTTT
CDR3aa: CSATGDTEAFF